This TCR beta chain was found in a study of blood T cell repertoires in COVID-19. This clone was seen once. The CDR3 contains 14 residues. Germline V gene lookup returns CDR1 SGHTS and CDR2 YDEGEE. V gave up 4 bases and J gave up 7 bases; unmatched junction bases: 5. Only in-frame clones appear in the TCRdb table, and some are missing; sequencing was by immunoSEQ multiplex PCR. The sample contains 120,000 or so clones, roughly four fifths of which appear only once. This clonotype originated in a human donor in a cohort sampled during active COVID-19. Material: peripheral blood. V is TRBV5-8 and J is TRBJ1-5; 10 nucleotides align to TRBD1. CDR3 in amino acids: CASSIGQGGQPQHF. DNA for the CDR3: TGTGCCAGCAGCATCGGACAGGGGGGACAGCCCCAGCATTTT. The whole variable domain, remainder taken from reference TRBV5-8 and TRBJ1-5, is EAGVTQSPTHLIKTRGQQATLRCSPISGHTSVYWYQQALGLGLQFLLWYDEGEERNRGNFPPRFSGRQFPNYSSELNVNALELEDSALYLCASSIGQGGQPQHFGDGTRLSIL.